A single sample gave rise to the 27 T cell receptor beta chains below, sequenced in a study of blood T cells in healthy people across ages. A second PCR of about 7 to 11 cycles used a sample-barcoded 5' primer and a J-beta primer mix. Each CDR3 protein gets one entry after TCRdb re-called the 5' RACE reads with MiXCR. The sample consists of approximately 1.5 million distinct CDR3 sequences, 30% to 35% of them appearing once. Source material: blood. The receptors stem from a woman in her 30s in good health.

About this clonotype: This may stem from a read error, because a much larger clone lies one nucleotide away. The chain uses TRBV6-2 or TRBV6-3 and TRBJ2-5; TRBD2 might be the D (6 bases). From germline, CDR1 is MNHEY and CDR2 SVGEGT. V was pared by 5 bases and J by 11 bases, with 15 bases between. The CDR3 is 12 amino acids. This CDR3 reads CASSRDGGEQYF. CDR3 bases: TGTGCCAGCAGTAGGGACGGGGGTGAGCAGTACTTC.

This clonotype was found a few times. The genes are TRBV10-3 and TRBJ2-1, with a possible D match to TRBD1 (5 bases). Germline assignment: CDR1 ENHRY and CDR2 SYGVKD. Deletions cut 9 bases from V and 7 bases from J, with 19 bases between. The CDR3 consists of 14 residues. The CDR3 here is CAILKQGLGNEQFF. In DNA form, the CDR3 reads TGTGCCATACTAAAGCAGGGTCTGGGGAATGAGCAGTTCTTC.

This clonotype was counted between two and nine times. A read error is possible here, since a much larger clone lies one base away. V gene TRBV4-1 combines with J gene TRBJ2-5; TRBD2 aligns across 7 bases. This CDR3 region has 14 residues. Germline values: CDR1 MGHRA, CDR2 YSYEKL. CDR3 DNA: TGCGCCAACAGCCAACCCGGGACTATGGGGACCCAGTACTTC. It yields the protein CANSQPGTMGTQYF.

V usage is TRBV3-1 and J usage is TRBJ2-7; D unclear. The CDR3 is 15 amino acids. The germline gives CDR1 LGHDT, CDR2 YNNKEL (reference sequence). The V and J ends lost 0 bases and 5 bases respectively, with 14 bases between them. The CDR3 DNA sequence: TGTGCCAGCAGCCAAGAAAACAGACGAACAGACGAGCAGTACTTC. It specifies CASSQENRRTDEQYF.

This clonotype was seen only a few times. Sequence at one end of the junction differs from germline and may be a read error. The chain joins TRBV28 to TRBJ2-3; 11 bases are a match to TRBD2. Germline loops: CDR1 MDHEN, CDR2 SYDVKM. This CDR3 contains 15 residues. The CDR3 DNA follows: TGTGCCAGCACCCCTCTAGCGGGAGGCACAGGTACGCAGTATTTT. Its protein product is CASTPLAGGTGTQYF.

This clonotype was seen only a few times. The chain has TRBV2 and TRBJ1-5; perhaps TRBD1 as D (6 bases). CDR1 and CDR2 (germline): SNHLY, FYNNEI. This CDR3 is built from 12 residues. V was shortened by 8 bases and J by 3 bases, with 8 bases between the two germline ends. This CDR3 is CASGQFNQPQHF. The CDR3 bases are TGTGCCAGCGGACAGTTCAATCAGCCCCAGCATTTT.

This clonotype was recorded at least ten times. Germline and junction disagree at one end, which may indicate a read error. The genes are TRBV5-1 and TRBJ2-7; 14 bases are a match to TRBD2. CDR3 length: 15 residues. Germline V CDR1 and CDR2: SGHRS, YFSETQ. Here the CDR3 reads CASRTGTSGSYEQYF. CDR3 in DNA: TGTGCCAGCAGAACCGGGACTAGCGGGAGCTACGAGCAGTACTTC.

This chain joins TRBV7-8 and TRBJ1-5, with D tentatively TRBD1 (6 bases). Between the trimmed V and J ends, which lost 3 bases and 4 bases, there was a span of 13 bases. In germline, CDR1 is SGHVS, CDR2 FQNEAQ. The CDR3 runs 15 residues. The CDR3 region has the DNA TGTGCCAGCAGCTTGTGGACAGTTCTAAATCAGCCCCAGCATTTT. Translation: CASSLWTVLNQPQHF.

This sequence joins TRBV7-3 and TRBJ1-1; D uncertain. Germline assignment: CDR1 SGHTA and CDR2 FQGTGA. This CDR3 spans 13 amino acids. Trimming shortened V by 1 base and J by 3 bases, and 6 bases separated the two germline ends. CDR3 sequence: CASSLSVDTEAFF. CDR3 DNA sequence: TGTGCCAGCAGCTTAAGTGTGGACACTGAAGCTTTCTTT.

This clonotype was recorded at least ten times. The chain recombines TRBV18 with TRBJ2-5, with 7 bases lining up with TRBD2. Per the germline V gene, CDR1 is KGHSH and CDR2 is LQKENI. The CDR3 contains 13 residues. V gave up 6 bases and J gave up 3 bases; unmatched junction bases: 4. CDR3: CASSPGREETQYF. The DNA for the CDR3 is TGTGCCAGCTCCCCGGGGAGGGAAGAGACCCAGTACTTC.

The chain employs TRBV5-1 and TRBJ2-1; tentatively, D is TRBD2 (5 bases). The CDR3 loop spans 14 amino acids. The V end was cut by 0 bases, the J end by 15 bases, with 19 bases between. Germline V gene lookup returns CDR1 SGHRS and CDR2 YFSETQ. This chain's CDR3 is CASSLGPREPILFF. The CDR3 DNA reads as TGCGCCAGCAGCTTGGGCCCAAGGGAGCCCATCCTGTTCTTC.

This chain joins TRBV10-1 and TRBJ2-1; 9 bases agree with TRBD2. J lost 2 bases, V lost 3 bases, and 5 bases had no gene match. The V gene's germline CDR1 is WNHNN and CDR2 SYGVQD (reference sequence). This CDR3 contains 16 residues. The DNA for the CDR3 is TGCGCCAGCAGTGACCGGGGCGGGAGGGCCTACAATGAGCAGTTCTTC. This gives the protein CASSDRGGRAYNEQFF.

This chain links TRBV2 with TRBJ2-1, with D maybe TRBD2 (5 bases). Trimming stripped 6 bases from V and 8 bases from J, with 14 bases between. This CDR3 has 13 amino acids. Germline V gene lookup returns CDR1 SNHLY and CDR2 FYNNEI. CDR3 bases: TGTGCCAGCAGCCTACAGCGGTACGATGAGCAGTTCTTC. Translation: CASSLQRYDEQFF. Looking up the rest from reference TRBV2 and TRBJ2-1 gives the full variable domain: EPEVTQTPSHQVTQMGQEVILRCVPISNHLYFYWYRQILGQKVEFLVSFYNNEISEKSEIFDDQFSVERPDGSNFTLKIRSTKLEDSAMYFCASSLQRYDEQFFGPGTRLTVL.

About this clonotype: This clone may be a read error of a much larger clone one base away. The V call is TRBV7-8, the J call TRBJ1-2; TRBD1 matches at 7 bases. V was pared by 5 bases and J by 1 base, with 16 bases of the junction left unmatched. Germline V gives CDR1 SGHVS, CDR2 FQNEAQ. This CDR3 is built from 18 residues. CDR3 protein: CASSRDRVKRRGNYGYTF. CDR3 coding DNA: TGTGCCAGCAGCCGGGACAGAGTGAAGAGACGCGGTAACTATGGCTACACCTTC.

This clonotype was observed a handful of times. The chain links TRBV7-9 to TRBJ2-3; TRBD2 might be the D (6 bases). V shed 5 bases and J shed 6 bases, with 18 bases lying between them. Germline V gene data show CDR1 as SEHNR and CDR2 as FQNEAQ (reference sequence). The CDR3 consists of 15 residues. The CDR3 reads CASSPHGGVADTQYF. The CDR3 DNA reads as TGTGCCAGCAGCCCACACGGGGGAGTGGCGGATACGCAGTATTTT.

CDR3 in amino acids: CASSSRPVPGTEQYF. CDR3 DNA: TGTGCCAGCAGCTCCCGCCCAGTCCCGGGGACGGAGCAGTACTTC. The V call is TRBV7-6, the J call TRBJ2-7; D tentatively reads TRBD1 or TRBD2 (5 bases each). This CDR3 is 15 amino acids long. The V and J ends lost 4 bases and 7 bases respectively, with 20 bases between them. Looked up from germline, CDR1 is SGHVS and CDR2 is FNYEAQ.

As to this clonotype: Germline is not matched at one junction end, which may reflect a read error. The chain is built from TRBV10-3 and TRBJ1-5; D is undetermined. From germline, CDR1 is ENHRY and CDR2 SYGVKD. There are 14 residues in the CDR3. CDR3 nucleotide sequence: TGTGCCACCAGTGAGCGGGCAGCTAATCAGCCCCAGCATTTT. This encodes CATSERAANQPQHF.

The CDR3 region is CSALTGSPNTEAFF. CDR3 bases: TGCAGTGCTCTAACCGGCTCACCTAACACTGAAGCTTTCTTT. The V gene is TRBV20-1, the J gene TRBJ1-1; D gene unclear. The CDR3 length is 14 residues. The germline CDR1 and CDR2 sequences are DFQATT and SNEGSKA (reference sequence). V shed 5 bases and J shed 2 bases, with 15 bases lying between them.

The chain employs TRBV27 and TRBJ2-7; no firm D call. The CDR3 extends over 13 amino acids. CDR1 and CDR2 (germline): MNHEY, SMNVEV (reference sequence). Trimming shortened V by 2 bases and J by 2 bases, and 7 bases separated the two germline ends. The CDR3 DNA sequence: TGTGCCAGCAGTTTACGCCAGACCTACGAGCAGTACTTC. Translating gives CASSLRQTYEQYF.

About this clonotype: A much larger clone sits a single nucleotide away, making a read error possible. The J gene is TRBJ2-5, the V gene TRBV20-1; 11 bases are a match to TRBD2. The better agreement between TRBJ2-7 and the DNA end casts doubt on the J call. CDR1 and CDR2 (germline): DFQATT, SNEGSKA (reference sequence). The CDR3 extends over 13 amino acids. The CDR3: CSTASGGSYEQYF. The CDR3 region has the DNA TGCAGTACAGCTAGCGGGGGGTCCTACGAGCAGTACTTC.

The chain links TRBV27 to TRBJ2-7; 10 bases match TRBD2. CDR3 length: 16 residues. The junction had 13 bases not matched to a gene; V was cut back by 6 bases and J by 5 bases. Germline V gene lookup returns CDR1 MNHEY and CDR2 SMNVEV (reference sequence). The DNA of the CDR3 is TGTGCCAGCAGCTCCGAACCACTAGCGGGATACCACGAGCAGTACTTC. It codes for CASSSEPLAGYHEQYF.

This CDR3 reads CASSITSGAIYEQYF. The CDR3 DNA sequence: TGTGCCAGCAGTATCACTAGCGGGGCTATCTACGAGCAGTACTTC. The V and J genes are TRBV9 and TRBJ2-7; 10 positions match TRBD2. V lost 5 bases to trimming and J lost 3 bases; unmatched junction nucleotides: 8. This CDR3 has 15 residues. Per germline, CDR1 SGDLS and CDR2 YYNGEE.

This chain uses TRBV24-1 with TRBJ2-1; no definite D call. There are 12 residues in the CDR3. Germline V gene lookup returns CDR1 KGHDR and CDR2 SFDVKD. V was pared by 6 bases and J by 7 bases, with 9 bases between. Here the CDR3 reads CATSRIGNEQFF. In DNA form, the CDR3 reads TGTGCCACCAGTAGAATAGGGAATGAGCAGTTCTTC.

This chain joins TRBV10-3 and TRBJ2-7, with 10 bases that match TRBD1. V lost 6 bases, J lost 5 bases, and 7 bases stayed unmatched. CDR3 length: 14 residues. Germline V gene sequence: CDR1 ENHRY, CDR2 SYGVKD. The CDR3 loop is CAIRRTGGANEQYF. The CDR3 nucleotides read TGTGCCATCAGAAGGACAGGGGGGGCGAACGAGCAGTACTTC.

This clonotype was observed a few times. The CDR3, as DNA: TGTGCCAGCAGAGGACCGGGACAGGGGGCGAACGAGCAGTACTTC. Translated, it gives CASRGPGQGANEQYF. J is TRBJ2-7 and V is TRBV7-9, with TRBD1 matching 12 bases. Germline V gene data show CDR1 as SEHNR and CDR2 as FQNEAQ (reference sequence). This CDR3 has 15 residues. V shed 6 bases, J shed 5 bases, and the junction held 8 bases outside the gene matches.

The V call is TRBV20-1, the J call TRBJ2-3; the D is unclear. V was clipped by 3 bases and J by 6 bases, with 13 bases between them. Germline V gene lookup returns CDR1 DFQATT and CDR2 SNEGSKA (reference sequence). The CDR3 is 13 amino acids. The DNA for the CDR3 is TGCAGTGCTAGTCCCGGGTTAAGGGATACGCAGTATTTT. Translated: CSASPGLRDTQYF.

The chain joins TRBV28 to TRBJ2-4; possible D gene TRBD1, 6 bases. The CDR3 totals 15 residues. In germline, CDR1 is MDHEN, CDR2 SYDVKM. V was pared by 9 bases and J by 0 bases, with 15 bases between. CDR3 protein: CASSLGAIAKNIQYF. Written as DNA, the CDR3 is TGTGCCAGTTCCCTGGGGGCGATAGCCAAAAACATTCAGTACTTC.